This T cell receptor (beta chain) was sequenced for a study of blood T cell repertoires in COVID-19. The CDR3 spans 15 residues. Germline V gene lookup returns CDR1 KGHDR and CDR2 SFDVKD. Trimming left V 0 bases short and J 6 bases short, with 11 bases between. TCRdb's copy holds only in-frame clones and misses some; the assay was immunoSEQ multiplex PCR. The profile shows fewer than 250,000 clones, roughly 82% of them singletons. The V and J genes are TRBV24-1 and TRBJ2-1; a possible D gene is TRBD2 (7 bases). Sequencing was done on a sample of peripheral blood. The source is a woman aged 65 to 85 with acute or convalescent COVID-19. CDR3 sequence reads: CATSDLRGGGNEQFF. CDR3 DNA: TGTGCCACCAGTGATTTGAGGGGGGGTGGCAATGAGCAGTTCTTC.